Shown below are 5 T cell receptor beta chains from a single sample sequenced in a study of T cells in Graves' hyperthyroidism and ophthalmopathy. TCR beta CDR3 sequences were amplified from RNA transcripts. During a first-round RT-PCR of the TCR CDR3, the HTBI primer set was used. TCRdb fed the multiplex PCR reads into MiXCR, producing one record per CDR3 protein. The table lists 300,000 to 350,000 distinct CDR3 sequences, more than 11% of them singletons. The material sequenced was blood. Source of these receptors: a woman in her 30s with Graves' hyperthyroidism.

The chain joins TRBV5-1 to TRBJ2-7; 9 positions match TRBD1. The germline V gene has CDR1 SGHRS and CDR2 YFSETQ. The CDR3 loop spans 15 amino acids. Trimming cost V 4 bases and J 5 bases; bases outside gene matches: 10. The CDR3 DNA follows: TGCGCCAGCAGCCGATCCGGGACAGGGAACGACGAGCAGTACTTC. It specifies CASSRSGTGNDEQYF.

This clonotype was counted only a few times. This chain joins TRBV10-1 and TRBJ2-2, with D hard to call. CDR1 is WNHNN, CDR2 SYGVQD, per germline (reference sequence). Trimming took 4 bases from V and 4 from J, leaving 7 bases between them. The CDR3 has 13 residues. This CDR3 is CASSGSPTGELFF. CDR3 sequence (DNA): TGCGCCAGCAGTGGTAGCCCCACCGGGGAGCTGTTTTTT.

This clonotype was recorded many times. The rearrangement joins TRBV12-3 or TRBV12-4 to TRBJ2-2; TRBD2 matches 12 bases. Losses at the gene ends were 5 bases for V and 4 bases for J; bases not matched to a gene: 2. The CDR3 has 15 amino acids. The DNA for the CDR3 is TGTGCCAGCAGTCCGACTAGCGGGAGCACCGGGGAGCTGTTTTTT. Translating gives CASSPTSGSTGELFF.

Notes on this clonotype: A read error is possible here, since a much larger clone lies one base away. V usage is TRBV7-2 and J usage is TRBJ2-6; a weak D match, TRBD1 (5 bases). The CDR3 has 17 residues. Germline V CDR1 and CDR2: SGHTA, FQGNSA. The CDR3 reads CASSFQFSASGANVLAF. CDR3 DNA sequence: TGTGCCAGCAGCTTCCAATTTTCAGCCTCTGGGGCCAACGTCCTGGCTTTC. Supplemented by reference TRBV7-2 and TRBJ2-6, the full variable domain reads GAGVSQSPSNKVTEKGKDVELRCDPISGHTALYWYRQSLGQGLEFLIYFQGNSAPDKSGLPSDRFSAERTGGSVSTLTIQRTQQEDSAVYLCASSFQFSASGANVLAFGAGSRLTVL.

This clonotype was seen at least ten times. The V call is TRBV20-1, the J call TRBJ2-2; 7 bases fit TRBD2. Germline V gene sequence: CDR1 DFQATT, CDR2 SNEGSKA (reference sequence). V was clipped by 0 bases and J by 6 bases; unmatched bases: 16. This CDR3 contains 18 residues. This CDR3 is CSARERYRGVLIAGELFF. In DNA form, the CDR3 reads TGCAGTGCTAGAGAACGATATCGGGGGGTTTTGATCGCCGGGGAGCTGTTTTTT.